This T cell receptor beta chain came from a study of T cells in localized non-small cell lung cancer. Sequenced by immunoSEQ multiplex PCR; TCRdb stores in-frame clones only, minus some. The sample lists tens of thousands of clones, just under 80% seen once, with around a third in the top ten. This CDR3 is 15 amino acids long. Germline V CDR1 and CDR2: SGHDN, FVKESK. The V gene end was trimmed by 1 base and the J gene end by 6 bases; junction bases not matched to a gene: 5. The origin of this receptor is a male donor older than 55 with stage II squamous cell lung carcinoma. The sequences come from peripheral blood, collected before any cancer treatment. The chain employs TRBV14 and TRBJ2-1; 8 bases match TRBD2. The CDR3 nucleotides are TGTGCCAGCAGCCAAGCCCTCGGGGGGGGCAATGAGCAGTTCTTC. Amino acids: CASSQALGGGNEQFF.